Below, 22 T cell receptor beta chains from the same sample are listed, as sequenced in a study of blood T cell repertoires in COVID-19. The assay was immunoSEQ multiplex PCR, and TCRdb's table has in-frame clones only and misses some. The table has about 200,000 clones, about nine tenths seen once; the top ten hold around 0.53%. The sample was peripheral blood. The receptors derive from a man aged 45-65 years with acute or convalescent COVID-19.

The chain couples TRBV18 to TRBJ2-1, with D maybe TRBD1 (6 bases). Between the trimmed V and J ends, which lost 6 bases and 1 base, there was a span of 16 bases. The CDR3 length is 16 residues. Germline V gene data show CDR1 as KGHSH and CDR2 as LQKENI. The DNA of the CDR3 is TGTGCCAGCTCGTCCGGACAGCAGTCTTCCTACAATGAGCAGTTCTTC. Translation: CASSSGQQSSYNEQFF. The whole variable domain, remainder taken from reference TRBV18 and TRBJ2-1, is NAGVMQNPRHLVRRRGQEARLRCSPMKGHSHVYWYRQLPEEGLKFMVYLQKENIIDESGMPKERFSAEFPKEGPSILRIQQVVRGDSAAYFCASSSGQQSSYNEQFFGPGTRLTVL.

The DNA for the CDR3 is TGTGCCAGCAGCGAGACAGGGCAGGAGCAGTTCTTC. Residues: CASSETGQEQFF. The chain couples TRBV7-8 to TRBJ2-1; 7 nucleotides align to TRBD1. The CDR3 is 12 amino acids. V dropped 5 bases and J dropped 10; count of bases not matched to a gene: 5. Looked up from germline, CDR1 is SGHVS and CDR2 is FQNEAQ.

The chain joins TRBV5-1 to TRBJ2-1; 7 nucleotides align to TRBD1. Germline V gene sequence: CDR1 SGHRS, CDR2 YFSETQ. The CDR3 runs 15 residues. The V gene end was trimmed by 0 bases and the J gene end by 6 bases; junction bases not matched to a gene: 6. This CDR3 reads CASSLDRGFSNEQFF. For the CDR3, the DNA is TGCGCCAGCAGCTTGGACAGGGGCTTCAGCAATGAGCAGTTCTTC. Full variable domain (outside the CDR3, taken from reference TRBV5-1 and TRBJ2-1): KAGVTQTPRYLIKTRGQQVTLSCSPISGHRSVSWYQQTPGQGLQFLFEYFSETQRNKGNFPGRFSGRQFSNSRSEMNVSTLELGDSALYLCASSLDRGFSNEQFFGPGTRLTVL.

CDR3 coding DNA: TGTGCCAGCAGCCCAGGGACAGGGGAGTCCTATGGCTACACCTTC. The encoded protein is CASSPGTGESYGYTF. The chain has TRBV7-9 and TRBJ1-2; 10 bases map to TRBD1. This CDR3 region has 15 residues. V was pared by 5 bases and J by 4 bases, with 7 bases of the junction left unmatched. Per the germline V gene, CDR1 is SEHNR and CDR2 is FQNEAQ (reference sequence). The full variable domain, completed using reference TRBV7-9 and TRBJ1-2, is DTGVSQNPRHKITKRGQNVTFRCDPISEHNRLYWYRQTLGQGPEFLTYFQNEAQLEKSRLLSDRFSAERPKGSFSTLEIQRTEQGDSAMYLCASSPGTGESYGYTFGSGTRLTVV.

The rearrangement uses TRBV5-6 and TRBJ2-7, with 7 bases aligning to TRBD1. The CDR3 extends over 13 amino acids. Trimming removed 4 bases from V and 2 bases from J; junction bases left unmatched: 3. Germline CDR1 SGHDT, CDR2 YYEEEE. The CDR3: CASSAGTAYEQYV. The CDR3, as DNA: TGTGCCAGCAGCGCCGGGACAGCCTACGAGCAGTACGTC.

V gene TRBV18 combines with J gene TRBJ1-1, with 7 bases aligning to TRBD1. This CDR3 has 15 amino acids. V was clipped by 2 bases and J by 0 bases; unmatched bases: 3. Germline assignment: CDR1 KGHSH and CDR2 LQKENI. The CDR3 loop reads CASSPLTGMNTEAFF. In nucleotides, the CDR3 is TGTGCCAGCTCACCATTGACAGGGATGAACACTGAAGCTTTCTTT.

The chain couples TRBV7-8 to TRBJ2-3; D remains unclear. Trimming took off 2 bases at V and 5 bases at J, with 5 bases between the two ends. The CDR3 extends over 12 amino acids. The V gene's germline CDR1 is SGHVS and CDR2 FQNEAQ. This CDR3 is CASSLSKDTQYF. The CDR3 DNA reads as TGTGCCAGCAGCTTATCCAAAGATACGCAGTATTTT.

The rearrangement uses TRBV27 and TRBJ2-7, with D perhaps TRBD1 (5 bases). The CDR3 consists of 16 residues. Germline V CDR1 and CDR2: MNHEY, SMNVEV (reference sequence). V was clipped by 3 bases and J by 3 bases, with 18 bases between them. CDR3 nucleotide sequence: TGTGCCAGCAGTTTTCTTAGTACAGGAGTAATCTACGAGCAGTACTTC. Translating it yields CASSFLSTGVIYEQYF.

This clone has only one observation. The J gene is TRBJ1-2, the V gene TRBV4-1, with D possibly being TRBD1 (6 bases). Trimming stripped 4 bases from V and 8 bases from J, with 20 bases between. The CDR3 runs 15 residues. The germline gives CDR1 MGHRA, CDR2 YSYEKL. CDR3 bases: TGCGCCAGCAGCCGGGCCGGACAGTCCTTTGGAGGCTACACCTTC. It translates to CASSRAGQSFGGYTF.

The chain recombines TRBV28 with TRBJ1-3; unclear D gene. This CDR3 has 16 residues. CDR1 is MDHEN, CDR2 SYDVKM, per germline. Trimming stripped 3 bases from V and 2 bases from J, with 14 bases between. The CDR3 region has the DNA TGTGCCAGCAGTTTCGCCCGTAGCACGACTGGAAACACCATATATTTT. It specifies CASSFARSTTGNTIYF.

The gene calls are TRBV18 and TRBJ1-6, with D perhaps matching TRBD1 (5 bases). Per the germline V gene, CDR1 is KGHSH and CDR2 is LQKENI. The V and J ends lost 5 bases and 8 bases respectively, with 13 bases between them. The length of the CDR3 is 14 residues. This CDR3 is CASSTGGFDSPLHF. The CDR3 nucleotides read TGTGCCAGCTCAACGGGGGGGTTCGATTCACCCCTCCACTTT.

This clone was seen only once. The CDR3 loop is CASSLNQGYSPLHF. CDR3 DNA sequence: TGTGCCAGCAGCTTGAACCAGGGGTATTCACCCCTCCACTTT. The chain links TRBV5-4 to TRBJ1-6, with D possibly TRBD1 on 6 matching bases. Germline V gene data show CDR1 as SGHNT and CDR2 as YYREEE (reference sequence). V lost 1 base and J 8 bases, leaving 10 bases between the germline ends. The CDR3 extends over 14 amino acids.

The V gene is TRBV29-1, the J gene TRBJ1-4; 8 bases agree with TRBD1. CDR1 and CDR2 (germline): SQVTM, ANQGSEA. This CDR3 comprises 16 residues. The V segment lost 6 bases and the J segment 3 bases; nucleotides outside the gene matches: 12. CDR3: CSVTPLQGAPNEKLFF. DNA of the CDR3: TGCAGCGTGACGCCTCTCCAGGGGGCTCCTAATGAAAAACTGTTTTTT.

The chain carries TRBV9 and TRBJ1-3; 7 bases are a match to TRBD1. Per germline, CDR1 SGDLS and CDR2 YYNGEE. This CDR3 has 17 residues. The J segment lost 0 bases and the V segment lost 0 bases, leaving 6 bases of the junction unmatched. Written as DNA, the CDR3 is TGTGCCAGCAGCGTAGCTCTGGGACAGAGCTCTGGAAACACCATATATTTT. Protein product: CASSVALGQSSGNTIYF. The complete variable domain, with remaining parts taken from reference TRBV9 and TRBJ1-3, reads DSGVTQTPKHLITATGQRVTLRCSPRSGDLSVYWYQQSLDQGLQFLIQYYNGEERAKGNILERFSAQQFPDLHSELNLSSLELGDSALYFCASSVALGQSSGNTIYFGEGSWLTVV.

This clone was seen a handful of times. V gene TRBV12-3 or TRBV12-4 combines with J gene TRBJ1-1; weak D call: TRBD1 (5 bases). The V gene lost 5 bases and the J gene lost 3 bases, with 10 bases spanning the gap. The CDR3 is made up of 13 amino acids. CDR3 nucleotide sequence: TGTGCCAGCAGTCCCAGGGCGGACACTGAAGCTTTCTTT. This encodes CASSPRADTEAFF.

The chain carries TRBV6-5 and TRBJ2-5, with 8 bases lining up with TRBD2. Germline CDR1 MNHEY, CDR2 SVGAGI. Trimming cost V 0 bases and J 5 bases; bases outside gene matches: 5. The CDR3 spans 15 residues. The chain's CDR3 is CASSYSWRGAETQYF. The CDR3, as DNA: TGTGCCAGCAGTTACTCGTGGCGGGGGGCTGAGACCCAGTACTTC.

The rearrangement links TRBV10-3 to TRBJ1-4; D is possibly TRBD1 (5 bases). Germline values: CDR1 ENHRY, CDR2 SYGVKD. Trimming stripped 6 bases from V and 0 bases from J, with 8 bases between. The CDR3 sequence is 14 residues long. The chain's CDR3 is CAIRPGPTNEKLFF. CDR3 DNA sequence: TGTGCCATCAGGCCAGGGCCAACTAATGAAAAACTGTTTTTT.

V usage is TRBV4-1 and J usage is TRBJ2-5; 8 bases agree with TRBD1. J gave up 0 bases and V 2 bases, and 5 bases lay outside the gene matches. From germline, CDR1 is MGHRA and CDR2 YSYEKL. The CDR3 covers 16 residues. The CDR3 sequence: CASSQTQTGDQETQYF. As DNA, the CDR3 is TGCGCCAGCAGCCAAACTCAGACAGGGGACCAAGAGACCCAGTACTTC.

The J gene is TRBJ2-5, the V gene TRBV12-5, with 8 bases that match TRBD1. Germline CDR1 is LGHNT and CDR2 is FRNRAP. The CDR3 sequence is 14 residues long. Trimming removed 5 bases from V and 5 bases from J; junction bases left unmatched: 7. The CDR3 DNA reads TGTGCTAGTGGTCCGGGACAGGACTGGGAGACCCAGTACTTC. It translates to CASGPGQDWETQYF.

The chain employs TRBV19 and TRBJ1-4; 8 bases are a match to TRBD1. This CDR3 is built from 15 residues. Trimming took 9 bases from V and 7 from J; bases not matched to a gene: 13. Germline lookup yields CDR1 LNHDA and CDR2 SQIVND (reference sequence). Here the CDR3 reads CASHRTGWFSEKLFF. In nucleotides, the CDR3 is TGTGCCAGCCACCGGACAGGGTGGTTTAGTGAAAAACTGTTTTTT.

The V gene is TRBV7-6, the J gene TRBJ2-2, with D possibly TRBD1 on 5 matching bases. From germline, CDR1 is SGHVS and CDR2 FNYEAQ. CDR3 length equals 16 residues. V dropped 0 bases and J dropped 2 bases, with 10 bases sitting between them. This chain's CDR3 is CASSLAGAGNTGELFF. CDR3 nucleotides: TGTGCCAGCAGCTTAGCAGGGGCAGGTAACACCGGGGAGCTGTTTTTT.

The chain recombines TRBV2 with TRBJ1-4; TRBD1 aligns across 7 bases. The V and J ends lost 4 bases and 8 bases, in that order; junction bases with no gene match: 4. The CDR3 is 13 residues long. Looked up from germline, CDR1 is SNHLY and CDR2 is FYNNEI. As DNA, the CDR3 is TGTGCCAGCAGTGTACAGGGGCAAGAAAAACTGTTTTTT. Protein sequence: CASSVQGQEKLFF.